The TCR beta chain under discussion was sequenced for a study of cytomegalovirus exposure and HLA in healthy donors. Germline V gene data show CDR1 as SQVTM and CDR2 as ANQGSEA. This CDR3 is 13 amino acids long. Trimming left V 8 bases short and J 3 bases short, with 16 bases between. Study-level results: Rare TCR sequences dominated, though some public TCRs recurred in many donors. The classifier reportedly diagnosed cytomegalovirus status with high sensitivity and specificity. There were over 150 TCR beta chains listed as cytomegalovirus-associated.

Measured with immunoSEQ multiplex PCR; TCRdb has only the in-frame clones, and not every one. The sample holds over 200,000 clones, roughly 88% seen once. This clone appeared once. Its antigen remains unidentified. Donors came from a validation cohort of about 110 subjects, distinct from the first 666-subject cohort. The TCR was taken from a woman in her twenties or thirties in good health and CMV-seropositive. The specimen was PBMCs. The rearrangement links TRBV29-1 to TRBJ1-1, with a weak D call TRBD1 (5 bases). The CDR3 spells CSSRGQGDTEAFF. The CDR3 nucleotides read TGCAGCTCCCGTGGCCAGGGAGACACTGAAGCTTTCTTT.